This entry lists 27 T cell receptor beta chains sequenced from one sample in a study of CD8 T cells in Susac syndrome. Random-hexamer reverse transcription was applied to roughly 0.5 to 1 ug RNA. TCRdb fed the immunoSEQ multiplex PCR reads into MiXCR, producing one record per CDR3 protein. The sample includes about 250,000 distinct CDR3 sequences, around 95% of them seen just once. The sample consisted of CD4+ T cells from PBMCs. Receptor source: a human donor with multiple sclerosis.

The DNA for the CDR3 is TGTGCCAGCAGCCAAGATCCTAGCGGGGGACTTTACAATGAGCAGTTCTTC. This codes for CASSQDPSGGLYNEQFF. The rearrangement links TRBV4-2 to TRBJ2-1, with 10 bases that match TRBD2. J was trimmed by 4 bases and V by 0 bases; bases with no gene match: 6. Germline CDR1 is LGHNA and CDR2 is YNFKEQ. CDR3 length: 17 amino acids.

The V gene is TRBV29-1, the J gene TRBJ2-5, with D maybe TRBD2 (7 bases). V was clipped by 4 bases and J by 2 bases, with 14 bases between them. CDR1 and CDR2 (germline): SQVTM, ANQGSEA. The CDR3 loop spans 14 amino acids. The CDR3 nucleotides read TGCAGCGTTGTGTTGCGGGGGCTTCAAGAGACCCAGTACTTC. It codes for CSVVLRGLQETQYF.

The rearrangement links TRBV3-1 to TRBJ2-5, with 8 bases matching TRBD2. This CDR3 spans 15 amino acids. The ends lost 4 bases at V and 5 bases at J; junction bases unmatched: 9. Germline V CDR1 and CDR2: LGHDT, YNNKEL (reference sequence). The CDR3 region is CASSRGGGTGETQYF. CDR3 in DNA: TGTGCCAGCAGCCGTGGCGGGGGGACCGGGGAGACCCAGTACTTC.

The chain uses TRBV24-1 and TRBJ1-1, with D possibly being TRBD1 (5 bases). The CDR3 runs 12 residues. Germline V CDR1 and CDR2: KGHDR, SFDVKD. V lost 7 bases and J 7 bases, leaving 12 bases between the germline ends. CDR3 region: CATRGLGDEAFF. The DNA for the CDR3 is TGTGCCACCAGGGGCTTGGGGGATGAAGCTTTCTTT.

V gene TRBV6-5 combines with J gene TRBJ1-5; unclear D gene. Trimming removed 2 bases at V and 6 bases at J, with 8 bases between. Germline V gene data show CDR1 as MNHEY and CDR2 as SVGAGI. This CDR3 has 13 amino acids. The CDR3 region is CASSYGFSQPQHF. Here the CDR3 DNA reads TGTGCCAGCAGTTACGGTTTCTCTCAGCCCCAGCATTTT.

J is TRBJ1-5 and V is TRBV28, with TRBD1 matching 12 bases. This CDR3 is built from 18 residues. V shed 5 bases, J shed 2 bases, and the junction held 10 bases outside the gene matches. Germline lookup yields CDR1 MDHEN and CDR2 SYDVKM. The CDR3 DNA reads TGTGCCAGCAGTACGGGACAGGGGGCATCGGTGGGCAATCAGCCCCAGCATTTT. This codes for CASSTGQGASVGNQPQHF. Supplemented by reference TRBV28 and TRBJ1-5, the full variable domain reads DVKVTQSSRYLVKRTGEKVFLECVQDMDHENMFWYRQDPGLGLRLIYFSYDVKMKEKGDIPEGYSVSREKKERFSLILESASTNQTSMYLCASSTGQGASVGNQPQHFGDGTRLSIL.

The rearrangement joins TRBV5-6 to TRBJ1-4; D not resolved. This CDR3 comprises 12 residues. The V and J ends lost 3 bases and 7 bases respectively, with 7 bases between them. The germline V gene encodes CDR1 SGHDT and CDR2 YYEEEE. The CDR3 sequence: CASSSEGEKLFF. The CDR3 DNA is TGTGCCAGCAGCTCCGAAGGTGAAAAACTGTTTTTT. Based on the CDR3 plus reference TRBV5-6 and TRBJ1-4, the full variable domain is DAGVTQSPTHLIKTRGQQVTLRCSPKSGHDTVSWYQQALGQGPQFIFQYYEEEERQRGNFPDRFSGHQFPNYSSELNVNALLLGDSALYLCASSSEGEKLFFGSGTQLSVL.

V is TRBV27 and J is TRBJ2-4; the D gene could be TRBD1 or TRBD2 (5 bases each). This CDR3 has 14 residues. Looked up from germline, CDR1 is MNHEY and CDR2 is SMNVEV (reference sequence). The V gene lost 7 bases and the J gene lost 0 bases, with 10 bases spanning the gap. The CDR3 nucleotides are TGTGCCAGCATGGGGACCCTAGCCAAAAACATTCAGTACTTC. Amino acid sequence: CASMGTLAKNIQYF.

V usage is TRBV19 and J usage is TRBJ2-2; D is perhaps TRBD1 (6 bases). The V gene lost 8 bases and the J gene lost 0 bases, with 16 bases spanning the gap. Germline V CDR1 and CDR2: LNHDA, SQIVND (reference sequence). The CDR3 sequence is 16 residues long. The CDR3 bases are TGTGCCAGTCGGTGGCAGGGGCCAGCGAACACCGGGGAGCTGTTTTTT. Translation gives CASRWQGPANTGELFF.

This chain connects TRBV30 to TRBJ2-1; perhaps D is TRBD1 or TRBD2 (5 bases each). V was trimmed by 8 bases and J by 0 bases, leaving 20 bases between them. Germline V gene sequence: CDR1 GTSNPN, CDR2 SVGIG (reference sequence). This CDR3 is 16 amino acids long. The CDR3 DNA reads TGTGCCGGCAATCCCGGGACGGAAAGCTCCTACAATGAGCAGTTCTTC. It yields the protein CAGNPGTESSYNEQFF.

The genes are TRBV7-9 and TRBJ2-7; D is tentatively TRBD1 or TRBD2 (5 bases each). The CDR3 is 12 amino acids. Between the trimmed V and J ends, which lost 5 bases and 9 bases, there was a span of 14 bases. Germline V gene data show CDR1 as SEHNR and CDR2 as FQNEAQ (reference sequence). DNA of the CDR3: TGTGCCAGCAGCCTCCTTGGGACCTCGCAGTACTTC. Protein sequence: CASSLLGTSQYF.

This clonotype was counted a single time. The V and J genes are TRBV5-1 and TRBJ1-1, with D perhaps TRBD1 (5 bases). CDR3 size: 15 residues. The V end lost 0 bases, the J end lost 3 bases, and 12 bases lay between the germline ends. From germline, CDR1 is SGHRS and CDR2 YFSETQ. The CDR3 sequence: CASSLEGRSYTEAFF. The CDR3 nucleotides read TGCGCCAGCAGCTTGGAGGGACGGTCCTACACTGAAGCTTTCTTT.

The chain carries TRBV14 and TRBJ1-1, with D perhaps TRBD1 (5 bases). The CDR3 is 14 residues long. Trimming cost V 1 base and J 6 bases, with 12 bases left between them. The V gene's germline CDR1 is SGHDN and CDR2 FVKESK. CDR3 in amino acids: CASSQVGRVAEAFF. The CDR3 DNA is TGTGCCAGCAGCCAAGTAGGCAGGGTCGCTGAAGCTTTCTTT.

The rearrangement links TRBV27 to TRBJ2-5; TRBD2 matches at 14 bases. Germline V gene data show CDR1 as MNHEY and CDR2 as SMNVEV (reference sequence). This CDR3 contains 17 residues. V trimming: 5 bases; J trimming: 4 bases; junction bases outside the gene matches: 9. This CDR3 reads CASSILTSGRAPETQYF. In DNA, the CDR3 is TGTGCCAGCAGTATCCTGACTAGCGGGAGGGCCCCAGAGACCCAGTACTTC.

This rearrangement joins TRBV7-2 to TRBJ1-2; 8 nucleotides agree with TRBD1. This CDR3 region has 15 residues. J gave up 7 bases and V 5 bases, and 12 bases lay outside the gene matches. Germline V gene sequence: CDR1 SGHTA, CDR2 FQGNSA. DNA of the CDR3: TGTGCCAGCAGCACCAACAGGGGGGTTGCTGTTGGCTACACCTTC. It is translated as CASSTNRGVAVGYTF.

CDR3 region: CASTTGTGGDTGELFF. The CDR3 DNA follows: TGTGCCAGCACCACCGGGACAGGGGGCGACACCGGGGAGCTGTTTTTT. J is TRBJ2-2 and V is TRBV13; 12 positions match TRBD1. Unmatched junction bases numbered 6, after V lost 7 bases and J lost 3 bases. Germline V gene lookup returns CDR1 PRHDT and CDR2 FYEKMQ (reference sequence). The CDR3 totals 16 residues. The full variable domain, completed using reference TRBV13 and TRBJ2-2, is AAGVIQSPRHLIKEKRETATLKCYPIPRHDTVYWYQQGPGQDPQFLISFYEKMQSDKGSIPDRFSAQQFSDYHSELNMSSLELGDSALYFCASTTGTGGDTGELFFGEGSRLTVL.

The V call is TRBV6-1, the J call TRBJ2-2; TRBD1 matches at 8 bases. From germline, CDR1 is MNHNS and CDR2 SASEGT. Germline trimming cut 3 bases from V and 4 bases from J; bases unmatched to any gene: 4. The CDR3 spans 15 residues. CDR3 region: CASSEVQGVTGELFF. CDR3 in DNA: TGTGCCAGCAGTGAGGTACAGGGGGTCACCGGGGAGCTGTTTTTT.

V gene TRBV27 combines with J gene TRBJ2-4; D might be TRBD1 (5 bases). The CDR3 is 16 amino acids. Trimming left V 5 bases short and J 2 bases short, with 16 bases between. In germline, CDR1 is MNHEY, CDR2 SMNVEV (reference sequence). The DNA for the CDR3 is TGTGCCAGCAGTAAGACTTTACAGGAACCCAAAAACATTCAGTACTTC. This translates into CASSKTLQEPKNIQYF.

The chain is built from TRBV5-6 and TRBJ2-7; no reliable D call. The germline gives CDR1 SGHDT, CDR2 YYEEEE. The V gene lost 1 base and the J gene lost 3 bases, with 11 bases spanning the gap. The CDR3 loop spans 14 amino acids. The DNA of the CDR3 is TGTGCCAGCAGCTTGACACCGGACCTCTACGAGCAGTACTTC. Translated, it gives CASSLTPDLYEQYF.

The J gene is TRBJ2-2, the V gene TRBV24-1, with 8 bases identical to TRBD2. The CDR3 runs to 18 residues. Germline-derived CDR1 and CDR2 are KGHDR and SFDVKD. V gave up 1 base and J gave up 6 bases; unmatched junction bases: 12. CDR3 region: CATSDFVSGAFDAGELFF. The CDR3 nucleotides are TGTGCCACCAGTGATTTTGTTAGCGGGGCCTTTGACGCCGGGGAGCTGTTTTTT.

The rearrangement links TRBV4-1 to TRBJ2-5; possible D gene TRBD2, 6 bases. V lost 0 bases and J 0 bases, leaving 8 bases between the germline ends. Germline values: CDR1 MGHRA, CDR2 YSYEKL. CDR3 size: 15 residues. The CDR3 loop is CASSQEGLYQETQYF. In DNA form, the CDR3 reads TGCGCCAGCAGCCAAGAGGGACTGTACCAAGAGACCCAGTACTTC.

The chain joins TRBV7-6 to TRBJ1-1, with 12 bases matching TRBD1. The CDR3 is made up of 16 amino acids. Germline CDR1 is SGHVS and CDR2 is FNYEAQ. Trimming cost V 2 bases and J 5 bases; bases outside gene matches: 6. This chain's CDR3 is CASSLSRGQGATEAFF. The DNA of the CDR3 is TGTGCCAGCAGCTTATCTAGGGGACAGGGGGCTACTGAAGCTTTCTTT.

This chain uses TRBV12-3 or TRBV12-4 with TRBJ2-7; TRBD1 matches at 8 bases. The CDR3 length is 15 residues. V lost 4 bases and J lost 7; bases outside the gene matches: 12. The CDR3 coding sequence is TGTGCCAGCAGTTCCCGGACAGGGTTATTGGGAGAGCAGTACTTC. Amino acid sequence: CASSSRTGLLGEQYF.

The rearrangement uses TRBV5-1 and TRBJ2-6, with TRBD2 matching 9 bases. Per the germline V gene, CDR1 is SGHRS and CDR2 is YFSETQ. Trimming took 4 bases from V and 0 from J; bases not matched to a gene: 8. The CDR3 extends over 18 amino acids. Here the CDR3 DNA reads TGCGCCAGCAGCAGGGGGCTAGCGGGGAACTCTGGGGCCAACGTCCTGACTTTC. It is translated as CASSRGLAGNSGANVLTF.

This rearrangement joins TRBV5-4 to TRBJ2-2, with 9 positions matching TRBD1. J lost 4 bases, V lost 4 bases, and 5 bases had no gene match. CDR1 and CDR2 (germline): SGHNT, YYREEE (reference sequence). The CDR3 covers 15 residues. The CDR3 protein is CASSAGQGSTGELFF. Written as DNA, the CDR3 is TGTGCCAGCAGCGCCGGACAGGGGTCCACCGGGGAGCTGTTTTTT.

The rearrangement joins TRBV7-9 to TRBJ2-2; D unresolved. V was cut by 0 bases and J by 4 bases, with 6 bases left in between. Looked up from germline, CDR1 is SEHNR and CDR2 is FQNEAQ (reference sequence). This CDR3 region has 14 residues. The DNA of the CDR3 is TGTGCCAGCAGCTTAGCGCATGTCACCGGGGAGCTGTTTTTT. Encoded protein: CASSLAHVTGELFF. The whole variable domain, remainder taken from reference TRBV7-9 and TRBJ2-2, is DTGVSQNPRHKITKRGQNVTFRCDPISEHNRLYWYRQTLGQGPEFLTYFQNEAQLEKSRLLSDRFSAERPKGSFSTLEIQRTEQGDSAMYLCASSLAHVTGELFFGEGSRLTVL.

The V call is TRBV7-8, the J call TRBJ1-5, with D uncertain. The germline gives CDR1 SGHVS, CDR2 FQNEAQ. There are 15 residues in the CDR3. V dropped 7 bases and J dropped 4 bases, with 17 bases sitting between them. This CDR3 is CASTNDRRRNQPQHF. The CDR3 bases are TGTGCCAGCACGAATGATAGACGGCGAAATCAGCCCCAGCATTTT. The complete variable domain, with remaining parts taken from reference TRBV7-8 and TRBJ1-5, reads GAGVSQSPRYKVAKRGQDVALRCDPISGHVSLFWYQQALGQGPEFLTYFQNEAQLDKSGLPSDRFFAERPEGSVSTLKIQRTQQEDSAVYLCASTNDRRRNQPQHFGDGTRLSIL.